This TCR beta chain appears in the sequencing data of a study of shared clonotypes between healthy human individuals. V was cut by 4 bases and J by 1 base, with 5 bases left in between. This CDR3 region has 12 residues. Germline CDR1 and CDR2: MNHEY and SMNVEV (reference sequence). Sorted subsets were amplified in replicate PCRs using 200 to 250 ng DNA, 30,000 to 35,000 T cell genomes. Clones were read by immunoSEQ multiplex PCR, and TCRdb kept only the in-frame ones, dropping some. This table holds approximately 2.3 million clones, over 90% found once. A CD45RA-negative memory subset and a CD45RA+ naive subset were separated from the CD4+ cells. In regard to this clone: Other DNA sequences in this specimen translate into the identical CDR3.

The sample comprised naive CD4+ T cells from PBMCs. Subset defined: CD45RA+ positively selected. The TCR sequence derives from a man in his late teens or twenties in good health. Some clones in this sample may be carry-over from other donors' samples. The chain links TRBV27 to TRBJ2-7; D is unresolved. The CDR3 DNA reads TGTGCCAGCAGTTCCTCATCCTACGAGCAGTACTTC. It codes for CASSSSSYEQYF.